These 18 T cell receptor beta chains came from one sample sequenced in a study of T-cell memory formation after mild COVID-19. TCRdb re-derived calls from the 5' RACE reads in MiXCR, one entry per CDR3 protein. Of 150,000 or so distinct CDR3 sequences listed, around 15% were seen once; the top ten hold 13% to 15%. The sequenced sample consisted of PBMCs or a T cell subset sorted from them (not recorded which). These receptors originate from an adult woman who had mild COVID-19 (a few samples of this study predate the infection). Cell type and time point are not known.

This clonotype was seen a handful of times. The rearrangement uses TRBV4-3 and TRBJ1-1; 9 positions agree with TRBD1. The CDR3 is 15 amino acids. The junction had 2 bases not matched to a gene; V was cut back by 0 bases and J by 3 bases. Germline V lookup: CDR1 LGHNA, CDR2 YSLEER. This CDR3 is CASSQDDRGYTEAFF. CDR3 nucleotide sequence: TGCGCCAGCAGCCAAGATGACAGGGGGTACACTGAAGCTTTCTTT.

J is TRBJ2-7 and V is TRBV5-5, with 7 bases matching TRBD2. Germline assignment: CDR1 SGHKS and CDR2 YYEKEE (reference sequence). V shed 2 bases and J 2 bases; nucleotides not matched to a gene: 10. The CDR3 consists of 16 residues. Here the CDR3 reads CASSFMVTGGTYEQYF. The CDR3 region has the DNA TGTGCCAGCAGCTTCATGGTCACGGGAGGCACCTACGAGCAGTACTTC.

This clonotype turned up a few times. This chain connects TRBV20-1 to TRBJ1-1; 12 nucleotides agree with TRBD1. Trimming cost V 0 bases and J 7 bases; bases outside gene matches: 12. Germline V lookup: CDR1 DFQATT, CDR2 SNEGSKA (reference sequence). The CDR3 runs 17 residues. CDR3 residues: CSARDVTGTGGGIEAFF. As DNA, the CDR3 is TGCAGTGCTAGAGATGTGACCGGGACAGGGGGCGGTATTGAAGCTTTCTTT.

In its sample, this clonotype was seen a few times. V gene TRBV4-2 combines with J gene TRBJ1-1; D unresolved. Germline V gene sequence: CDR1 LGHNA, CDR2 YNFKEQ. Trimming shortened V by 0 bases and J by 3 bases, and 11 bases separated the two germline ends. The CDR3 has 15 residues. CDR3 sequence reads: CASSQEQGRDTEAFF. DNA for the CDR3: TGTGCCAGCAGCCAAGAACAAGGGCGGGACACTGAAGCTTTCTTT.

This clonotype was detected many times. J is TRBJ2-5 and V is TRBV7-7, with 9 bases lining up with TRBD2. Losses at the gene ends were 6 bases for V and 3 bases for J; bases not matched to a gene: 5. Germline-derived CDR1 and CDR2 are SSHAT and FNYEAQ (reference sequence). The CDR3 extends over 14 amino acids. CDR3 loop: CASSASGEKETQYF. As DNA, the CDR3 is TGTGCCAGCAGTGCTAGCGGGGAAAAAGAGACCCAGTACTTC.

This clonotype was detected only a few times. The chain links TRBV6-5 to TRBJ2-1; D is tentatively TRBD1 or TRBD2 (5 bases each). V lost 4 bases to trimming and J lost 10 bases, with 23 bases between them. CDR3 size: 16 residues. CDR1 and CDR2 from the germline V gene are MNHEY and SVGAGI. The CDR3 DNA reads TGTGCCAGCAGTTCCCCCCCCCCGGGACCCTCGCAGGAGCAGTTCTTC. This sequence encodes CASSSPPPGPSQEQFF.

The chain combines TRBV2 with TRBJ1-1, with D tentatively TRBD1 (6 bases). Trimming stripped 4 bases from V and 6 bases from J, with 9 bases between. CDR1 is SNHLY, CDR2 FYNNEI, per germline. The CDR3 is made up of 12 amino acids. The CDR3 DNA is TGTGCCAGCAGTGGGAACAGGGCTGAAGCTTTCTTT. Its protein product is CASSGNRAEAFF.

This clonotype was seen only a few times. J is TRBJ2-3 and V is TRBV14, with D uncertain. Germline V CDR1 and CDR2: SGHDN, FVKESK. V was pared by 3 bases and J by 6 bases, with 13 bases between. The CDR3 totals 14 residues. CDR3 sequence reads: CASSHRLARDTQYF. CDR3 bases: TGTGCCAGCAGCCACCGACTGGCCAGGGATACGCAGTATTTT.

The V call is TRBV9, the J call TRBJ2-7, with D possibly matching TRBD2 (6 bases). CDR1 is SGDLS, CDR2 YYNGEE, per germline. The CDR3 has 14 residues. V lost 0 bases to trimming and J lost 4 bases, with 11 bases between them. The CDR3 here is CASSVGPGEYEQYF. In nucleotides, the CDR3 is TGTGCCAGCAGCGTAGGGCCGGGAGAGTACGAGCAGTACTTC.

V and J are TRBV7-9 and TRBJ2-2; possibly TRBD1 for D (5 bases). CDR1 and CDR2 (germline): SEHNR, FQNEAQ (reference sequence). V lost 6 bases to trimming and J lost 4 bases, with 12 bases between them. The CDR3 extends over 14 amino acids. CDR3 coding DNA: TGTGCCAGCAGTTCTAGGGGTGCCACCGGGGAGCTGTTTTTT. It specifies CASSSRGATGELFF.

This chain connects TRBV9 to TRBJ2-2; 9 bases match TRBD1. Per the germline V gene, CDR1 is SGDLS and CDR2 is YYNGEE. This CDR3 is built from 20 residues. V gave up 1 base and J gave up 0 bases; unmatched junction bases: 13. The CDR3 loop reads CASSVLYPPGDRANTGELFF. CDR3 bases: TGTGCCAGCAGCGTATTATACCCTCCAGGGGACAGGGCGAACACCGGGGAGCTGTTTTTT.

In this sample, this clonotype turned up a few times. This chain links TRBV4-1 with TRBJ2-1; 7 bases are a match to TRBD1. The V gene end was trimmed by 6 bases and the J gene end by 0 bases; junction bases not matched to a gene: 5. Germline V gives CDR1 MGHRA, CDR2 YSYEKL. The length of the CDR3 is 15 residues. CDR3 region: CASRYDRDSYNEQFF. CDR3 nucleotide sequence: TGCGCCAGCAGGTACGACAGGGACTCCTACAATGAGCAGTTCTTC.

The chain joins TRBV6-5 to TRBJ2-7; D may match TRBD1 or TRBD2 (6 bases each). Germline V lookup: CDR1 MNHEY, CDR2 SVGAGI. The CDR3 runs 14 residues. V dropped 4 bases and J dropped 5 bases, with 15 bases sitting between them. CDR3 bases: TGTGCCAGCAGTTTCAGGGGACTCCGGAACGAGCAGTACTTC. Protein: CASSFRGLRNEQYF.

This clonotype was detected a few times. This rearrangement joins TRBV5-1 to TRBJ2-7; the D call may be TRBD1 or TRBD2 (5 bases each). The CDR3 totals 15 residues. V was cut by 2 bases and J by 2 bases, with 14 bases left in between. Per the germline V gene, CDR1 is SGHRS and CDR2 is YFSETQ. The CDR3 DNA sequence: TGCGCCAGCAGCTTAGCCGGGACCCAAACCTACGAGCAGTACTTC. This encodes CASSLAGTQTYEQYF.

This clonotype was counted a few times. The chain has TRBV27 and TRBJ2-5, with 7 positions matching TRBD1. Germline assignment: CDR1 MNHEY and CDR2 SMNVEV (reference sequence). This CDR3 has 15 amino acids. Trimming removed 6 bases from V and 5 bases from J; junction bases left unmatched: 12. CDR3 amino acids: CASSSQPDRVETQYF. The CDR3 DNA reads as TGTGCCAGCAGCAGCCAACCAGACAGGGTGGAGACCCAGTACTTC.

This clonotype was observed a few times. Here the CDR3 reads CASSPWTVYEQYF. The CDR3 DNA is TGTGCCAGCAGCCCGTGGACAGTTTACGAGCAGTACTTC. The J gene is TRBJ2-7, the V gene TRBV7-8; D may be TRBD1 (6 bases). V was shortened by 5 bases and J by 4 bases, with 12 bases between the two germline ends. This CDR3 comprises 13 residues. Germline CDR1 is SGHVS and CDR2 is FQNEAQ.

V gene TRBV20-1 combines with J gene TRBJ1-2, with D unclear. Per the germline V gene, CDR1 is DFQATT and CDR2 is SNEGSKA (reference sequence). V lost 0 bases and J 1 base, leaving 9 bases between the germline ends. The CDR3 length is 14 residues. CDR3 loop: CSARDSRINYGYTF. The DNA of the CDR3 is TGCAGTGCTAGAGATTCCCGGATTAACTATGGCTACACCTTC.

The chain recombines TRBV20-1 with TRBJ2-7; possible D gene TRBD2, 5 bases. Trimming left V 4 bases short and J 0 bases short, with 16 bases between. Per the germline V gene, CDR1 is DFQATT and CDR2 is SNEGSKA (reference sequence). The CDR3 covers 15 residues. CDR3 region: CSATKPGLSSYEQYF. CDR3 coding DNA: TGCAGTGCTACCAAACCGGGATTGAGCTCCTACGAGCAGTACTTC.